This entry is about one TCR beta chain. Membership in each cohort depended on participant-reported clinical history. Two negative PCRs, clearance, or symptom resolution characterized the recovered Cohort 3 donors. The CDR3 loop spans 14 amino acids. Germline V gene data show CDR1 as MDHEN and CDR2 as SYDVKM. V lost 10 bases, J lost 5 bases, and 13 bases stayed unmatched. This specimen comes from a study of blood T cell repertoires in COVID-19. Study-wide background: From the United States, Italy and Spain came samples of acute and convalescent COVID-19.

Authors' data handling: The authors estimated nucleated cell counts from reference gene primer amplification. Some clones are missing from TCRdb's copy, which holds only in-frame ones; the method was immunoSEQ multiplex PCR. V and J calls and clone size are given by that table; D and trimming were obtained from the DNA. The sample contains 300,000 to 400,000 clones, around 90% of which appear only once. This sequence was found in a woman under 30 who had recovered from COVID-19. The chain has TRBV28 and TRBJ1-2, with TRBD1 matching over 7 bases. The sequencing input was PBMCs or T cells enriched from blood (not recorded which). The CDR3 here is CATRRQGQIYGYTF. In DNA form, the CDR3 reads TGTGCCACTAGGCGACAGGGCCAAATATATGGCTACACCTTC.